This T cell receptor beta chain was identified during a study of CD8 T cells in Susac syndrome. This CDR3 comprises 15 residues. Germline CDR1 reads DFQATT; CDR2 reads SNEGSKA (reference sequence). V gave up 3 bases and J gave up 3 bases, with 18 bases separating them. When the RNA was reverse transcribed, random hexamers were used with an input of 0.5 to 1 ug. The immunoSEQ assay covered 54 Vbeta and 13 Jbeta segments for CDR3. Using its own MiXCR run on the immunoSEQ multiplex PCR reads, TCRdb lists one record per CDR3 protein. The sample lists about 440,000 distinct CDR3 sequences, roughly 85% occurring once.

The chain combines TRBV20-1 with TRBJ2-7; D not certain. The sequencing sample was made of CD8+ T cells from PBMCs. The source of this sequence is a human donor with multiple sclerosis. The CDR3 spells CSASPEDFSGYEQYF. The CDR3 DNA sequence: TGCAGTGCTAGCCCCGAAGATTTTTCAGGCTACGAGCAGTACTTC.